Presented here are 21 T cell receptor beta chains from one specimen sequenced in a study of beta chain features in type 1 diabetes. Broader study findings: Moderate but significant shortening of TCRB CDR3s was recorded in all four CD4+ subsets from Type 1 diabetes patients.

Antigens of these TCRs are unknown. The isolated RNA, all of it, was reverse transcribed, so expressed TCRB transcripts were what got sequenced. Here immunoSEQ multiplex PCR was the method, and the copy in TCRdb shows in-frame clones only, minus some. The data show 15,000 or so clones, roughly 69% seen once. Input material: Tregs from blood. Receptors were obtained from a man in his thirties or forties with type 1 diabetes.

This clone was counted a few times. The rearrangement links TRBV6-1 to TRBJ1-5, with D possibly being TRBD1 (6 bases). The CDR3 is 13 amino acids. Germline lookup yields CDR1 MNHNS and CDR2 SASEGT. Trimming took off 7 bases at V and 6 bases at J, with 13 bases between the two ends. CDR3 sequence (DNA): TGTGCCAGCACCGGGGGCGGGGGTCAGCCCCAGCATTTT. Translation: CASTGGGGQPQHF.

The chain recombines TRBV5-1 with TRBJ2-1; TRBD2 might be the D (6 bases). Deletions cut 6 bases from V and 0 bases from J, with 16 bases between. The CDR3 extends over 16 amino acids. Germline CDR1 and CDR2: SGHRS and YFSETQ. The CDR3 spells CASTRLDPNSYNEQFF. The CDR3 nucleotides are TGCGCCAGCACCAGACTAGACCCTAACTCCTACAATGAGCAGTTCTTC.

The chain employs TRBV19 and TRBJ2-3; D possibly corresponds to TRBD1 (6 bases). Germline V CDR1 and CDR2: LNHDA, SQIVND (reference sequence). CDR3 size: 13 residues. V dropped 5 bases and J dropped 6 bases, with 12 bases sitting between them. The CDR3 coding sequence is TGTGCCAGTAGTCCGAACCAGGGGGATACGCAGTATTTT. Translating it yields CASSPNQGDTQYF.

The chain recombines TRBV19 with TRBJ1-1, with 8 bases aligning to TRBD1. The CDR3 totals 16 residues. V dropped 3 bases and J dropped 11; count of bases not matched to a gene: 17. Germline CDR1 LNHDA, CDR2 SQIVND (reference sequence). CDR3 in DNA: TGTGCCAGTAGTATTCGTACCGGGACAGGAGGTCGTGGGGCTTTCTTT. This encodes CASSIRTGTGGRGAFF.

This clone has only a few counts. CDR3 nucleotide sequence: TGTGCCAGCAGCCTTTTGACAGGGGGCGCGGCTGAAGCTTTCTTT. This encodes CASSLLTGGAAEAFF. The chain combines TRBV7-9 with TRBJ1-1; TRBD1 agrees at 10 bases. With 5 bases clipped from V and 6 bases from J, the junction kept 9 bases outside the gene matches. Germline CDR1 is SEHNR and CDR2 is FQNEAQ (reference sequence). The CDR3 runs 15 residues.

This CDR3 is CASSSVPHSGGAIGGANVLTF. The DNA for the CDR3 is TGCGCCAGCAGCTCCGTCCCGCATAGCGGGGGGGCTATAGGTGGGGCCAACGTCCTGACTTTC. The chain uses TRBV5-1 and TRBJ2-6; TRBD2 matches at 11 bases. The germline V gene encodes CDR1 SGHRS and CDR2 YFSETQ. Trimming at V came to 3 bases and at J to 3 bases, leaving 17 bases not matched to a gene. This CDR3 has 21 residues.

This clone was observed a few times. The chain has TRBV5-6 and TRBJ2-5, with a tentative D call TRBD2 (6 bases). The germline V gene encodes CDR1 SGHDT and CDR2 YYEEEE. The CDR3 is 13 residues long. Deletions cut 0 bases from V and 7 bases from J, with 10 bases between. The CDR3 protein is CASSLGQEGTQYF. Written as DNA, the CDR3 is TGTGCCAGCAGCTTGGGCCAGGAGGGGACCCAGTACTTC. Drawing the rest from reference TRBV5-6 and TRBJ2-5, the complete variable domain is DAGVTQSPTHLIKTRGQQVTLRCSPKSGHDTVSWYQQALGQGPQFIFQYYEEEERQRGNFPDRFSGHQFPNYSSELNVNALLLGDSALYLCASSLGQEGTQYFGPGTRLLVL.

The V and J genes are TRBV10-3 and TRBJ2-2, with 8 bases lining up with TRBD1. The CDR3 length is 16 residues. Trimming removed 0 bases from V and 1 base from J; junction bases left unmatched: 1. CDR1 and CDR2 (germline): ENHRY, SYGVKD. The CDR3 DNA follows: TGTGCCATCAGTGAGTCTGGACAGGGGAACACCGGGGAGCTGTTTTTT. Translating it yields CAISESGQGNTGELFF.

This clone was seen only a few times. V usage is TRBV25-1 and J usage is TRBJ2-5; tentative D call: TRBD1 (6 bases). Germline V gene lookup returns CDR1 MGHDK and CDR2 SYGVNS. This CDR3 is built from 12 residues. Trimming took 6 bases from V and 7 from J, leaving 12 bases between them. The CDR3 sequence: CASRTGWGTQYF. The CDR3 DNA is TGTGCCAGCAGAACAGGGTGGGGGACCCAGTACTTC. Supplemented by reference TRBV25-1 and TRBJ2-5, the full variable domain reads EADIYQTPRYLVIGTGKKITLECSQTMGHDKMYWYQQDPGMELHLIHYSYGVNSTEKGDLSSESTVSRIRTEHFPLTLESARPSHTSQYLCASRTGWGTQYFGPGTRLLVL.

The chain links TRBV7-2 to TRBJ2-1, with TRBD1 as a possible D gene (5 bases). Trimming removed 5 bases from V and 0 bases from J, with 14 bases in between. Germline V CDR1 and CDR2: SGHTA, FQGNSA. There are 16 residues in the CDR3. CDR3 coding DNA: TGTGCCAGCAGCAGCGAAGGGGCCAGCTCCTACAATGAGCAGTTCTTC. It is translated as CASSSEGASSYNEQFF.

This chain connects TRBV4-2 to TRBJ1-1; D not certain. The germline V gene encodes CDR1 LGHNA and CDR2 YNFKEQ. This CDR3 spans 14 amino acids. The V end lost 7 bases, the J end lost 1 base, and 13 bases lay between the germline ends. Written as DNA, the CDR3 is TGTGCCAGCACTAGATTTGAAGCGAACACTGAAGCTTTCTTT. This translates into CASTRFEANTEAFF.

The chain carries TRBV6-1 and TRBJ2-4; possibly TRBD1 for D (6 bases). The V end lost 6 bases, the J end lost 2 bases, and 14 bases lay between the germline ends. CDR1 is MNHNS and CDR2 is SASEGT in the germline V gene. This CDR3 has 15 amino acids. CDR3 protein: CASRATWGPKNIQYF. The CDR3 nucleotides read TGTGCCAGCAGGGCGACATGGGGGCCCAAAAACATTCAGTACTTC.

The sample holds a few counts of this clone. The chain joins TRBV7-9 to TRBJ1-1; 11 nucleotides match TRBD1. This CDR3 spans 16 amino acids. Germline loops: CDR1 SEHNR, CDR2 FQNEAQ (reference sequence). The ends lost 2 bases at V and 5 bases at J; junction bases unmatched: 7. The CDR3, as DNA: TGTGCCAGCAGCTTAAGGGGGACAGGGGGGCGGACTGAAGCTTTCTTT. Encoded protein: CASSLRGTGGRTEAFF.

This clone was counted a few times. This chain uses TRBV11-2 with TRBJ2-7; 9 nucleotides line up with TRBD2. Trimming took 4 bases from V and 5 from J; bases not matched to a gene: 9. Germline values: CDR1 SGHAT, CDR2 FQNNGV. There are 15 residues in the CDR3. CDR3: CASSSGGGGADEQYF. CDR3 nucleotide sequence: TGTGCCAGCAGCTCTGGTGGCGGGGGGGCTGACGAGCAGTACTTC.

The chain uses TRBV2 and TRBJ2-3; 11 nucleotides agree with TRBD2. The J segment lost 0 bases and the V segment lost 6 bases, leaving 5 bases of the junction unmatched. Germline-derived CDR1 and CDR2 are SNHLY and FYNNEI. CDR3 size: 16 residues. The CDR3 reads CASSRRLAGSTDTQYF. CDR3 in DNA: TGTGCCAGCAGCCGGAGACTAGCGGGAAGCACAGATACGCAGTATTTT.

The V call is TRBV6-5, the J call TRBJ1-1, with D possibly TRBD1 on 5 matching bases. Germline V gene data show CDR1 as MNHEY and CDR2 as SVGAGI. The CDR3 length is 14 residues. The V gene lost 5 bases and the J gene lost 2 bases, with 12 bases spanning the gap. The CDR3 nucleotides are TGTGCCAGCAGTGGACACGGGGGAAACACTGAAGCTTTCTTT. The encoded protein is CASSGHGGNTEAFF.

Here the CDR3 reads CAWNLPGTVGEQYF. In DNA, the CDR3 is TGTGCCTGGAACCTCCCCGGGACAGTGGGCGAGCAGTACTTC. The chain combines TRBV30 with TRBJ2-7, with 7 bases aligning to TRBD1. Germline V gene data show CDR1 as GTSNPN and CDR2 as SVGIG (reference sequence). The ends lost 4 bases at V and 6 bases at J; junction bases unmatched: 12. The CDR3 consists of 14 residues. The full variable domain, completed using reference TRBV30 and TRBJ2-7, is SQTIHQWPATLVQPVGSPLSLECTVEGTSNPNLYWYRQAAGRGLQLLFYSVGIGQISSEVPQNLSASRPQDRQFILSSKKLLLSDSGFYLCAWNLPGTVGEQYFGPGTRLTVT.

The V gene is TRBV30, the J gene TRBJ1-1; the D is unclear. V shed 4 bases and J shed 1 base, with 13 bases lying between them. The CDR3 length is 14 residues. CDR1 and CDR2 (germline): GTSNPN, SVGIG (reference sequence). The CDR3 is CAWTPGAPNTEAFF. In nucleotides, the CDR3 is TGTGCCTGGACGCCCGGAGCCCCGAACACTGAAGCTTTCTTT.

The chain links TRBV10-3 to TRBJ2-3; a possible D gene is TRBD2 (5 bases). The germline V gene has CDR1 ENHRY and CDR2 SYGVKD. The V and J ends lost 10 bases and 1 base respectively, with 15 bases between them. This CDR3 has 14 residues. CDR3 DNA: TGTGCCACCACGGGTAGCGCAGGCACAGATACGCAGTATTTT. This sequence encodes CATTGSAGTDTQYF.

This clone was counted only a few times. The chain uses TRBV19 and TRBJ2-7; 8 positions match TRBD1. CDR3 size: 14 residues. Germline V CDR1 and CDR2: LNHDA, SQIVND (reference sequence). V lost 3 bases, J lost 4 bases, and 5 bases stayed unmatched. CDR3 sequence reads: CASSIAQGAYEQYF. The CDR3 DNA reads TGTGCCAGTAGTATTGCGCAGGGGGCGTACGAGCAGTACTTC.

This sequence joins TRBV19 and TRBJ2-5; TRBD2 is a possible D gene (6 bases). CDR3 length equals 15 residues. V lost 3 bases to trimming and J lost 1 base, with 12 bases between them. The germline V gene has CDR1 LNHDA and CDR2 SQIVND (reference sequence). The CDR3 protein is CASSISGRSQETQYF. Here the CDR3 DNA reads TGTGCCAGTAGTATTTCAGGGAGGAGCCAAGAGACCCAGTACTTC.